The 10 T cell receptor beta chains in this list originate from one sample, sequenced in a study of shared clonotypes between healthy human individuals. Method: immunoSEQ multiplex PCR; TCRdb's copy keeps in-frame clones and lacks some. The table has some 1,600,000 clones, roughly 98% seen once; the top ten hold about 0.45%. Sequenced sample: naive CD4+ T cells sorted from blood. Described subset: CD45RA+ positively selected. The receptors derive from a man between 25 and 39 years old in good health.

V usage is TRBV4-1 and J usage is TRBJ1-4; D unresolved. Trimming pared 4 bases from V and 5 bases from J, leaving 17 bases between. CDR1 is MGHRA and CDR2 is YSYEKL in the germline V gene. This CDR3 contains 16 residues. This chain's CDR3 is CASSLGVPGSNEKLFF. In DNA, the CDR3 is TGCGCCAGCAGCCTGGGAGTCCCCGGTTCAAATGAAAAACTGTTTTTT.

This sequence joins TRBV18 and TRBJ2-7; D is unclear. CDR1 KGHSH and CDR2 LQKENI come from the germline V gene. Trimming stripped 4 bases from V and 7 bases from J, with 14 bases between. The CDR3 contains 13 residues. This CDR3 reads CASSQRTLWEQYF. As DNA, the CDR3 is TGTGCCAGCTCACAAAGGACCTTGTGGGAGCAGTACTTC. Together with reference TRBV18 and TRBJ2-7, the CDR3 gives the full variable domain: NAGVMQNPRHLVRRRGQEARLRCSPMKGHSHVYWYRQLPEEGLKFMVYLQKENIIDESGMPKERFSAEFPKEGPSILRIQQVVRGDSAAYFCASSQRTLWEQYFGPGTRLTVT.

This chain joins TRBV21-1 and TRBJ2-5. TRBV21-1 is assigned pseudogene status. This CDR3 is 14 amino acids long. The CDR3 region is CASSSRTVQETQYF. The CDR3, as DNA: TGTGCCAGCAGCTCCCGGACGGTCCAAGAGACCCAGTACTTC.

The chain joins TRBV4-2 to TRBJ2-1, with 8 positions matching TRBD2. Losses at the gene ends were 0 bases for V and 4 bases for J; bases not matched to a gene: 2. The CDR3 runs to 15 residues. Germline V gives CDR1 LGHNA, CDR2 YNFKEQ. DNA of the CDR3: TGTGCCAGCAGCCAAGACCAGCGGGGGTACAATGAGCAGTTCTTC. Protein product: CASSQDQRGYNEQFF.

With respect to this clone: A read error may produce the germline difference seen at one junction end. V gene TRBV9 combines with J gene TRBJ2-3; a weak D match, TRBD1 (6 bases). Germline-derived CDR1 and CDR2 are SGDLS and YYNGEE. The CDR3 runs 15 residues. The CDR3 nucleotides read TGTGCCAGCACCGTAGGGGGATCTGGCACAGATACGCAGTATTTT. It specifies CASTVGGSGTDTQYF.

The chain recombines TRBV2 with TRBJ1-5, with D perhaps TRBD1 (5 bases). CDR3 length: 14 residues. Germline V gene data show CDR1 as SNHLY and CDR2 as FYNNEI. The V and J ends lost 4 bases and 3 bases respectively, with 10 bases between them. The CDR3 protein is CASSGTNPNQPQHF. The CDR3 bases are TGTGCCAGCAGTGGGACAAACCCCAATCAGCCCCAGCATTTT.

The J gene is TRBJ2-4, the V gene TRBV28, with a weak D call TRBD1 (6 bases). Germline CDR1 is MDHEN and CDR2 is SYDVKM. The CDR3 has 14 amino acids. V lost 6 bases and J 0 bases, leaving 9 bases between the germline ends. CDR3 sequence: CASRGALAKNIQYF. The CDR3, as DNA: TGTGCCAGCAGGGGGGCCCTAGCCAAAAACATTCAGTACTTC.

The chain recombines TRBV10-3 with TRBJ2-7; 8 bases match TRBD1. CDR3 length equals 14 residues. The ends lost 5 bases at V and 2 bases at J; junction bases unmatched: 5. The germline V gene encodes CDR1 ENHRY and CDR2 SYGVKD. Here the CDR3 DNA reads TGTGCCATCAGTCAGGACAGGGTTGCCTACGAGCAGTACTTC. Translating gives CAISQDRVAYEQYF.

In this sample, this clone turned up once. The chain combines TRBV4-2 with TRBJ1-2; 11 nucleotides agree with TRBD1. Germline V lookup: CDR1 LGHNA, CDR2 YNFKEQ. CDR3 length: 15 residues. V shed 1 base, J shed 4 bases, and the junction held 2 bases outside the gene matches. The CDR3 is CASSQGTGGSYGYTF. CDR3 in DNA: TGTGCCAGCAGCCAAGGGACAGGGGGCTCCTATGGCTACACCTTC.

Worth noting for this clone: This sample also contains other DNA sequences that code for the same CDR3. The chain employs TRBV20-1 and TRBJ2-1; no firm D call. The V and J ends lost 5 bases and 7 bases respectively, with 6 bases between them. The CDR3 is made up of 10 amino acids. CDR1 and CDR2 (germline): DFQATT, SNEGSKA (reference sequence). The CDR3: CSALVNEQFF. CDR3 nucleotides: TGCAGTGCTTTAGTAAATGAGCAGTTCTTC.